Sequencing of this T cell receptor beta chain was carried out in a study of shared clonotypes between healthy human individuals. Replicate PCRs from sorted subsets contained approximately 200 ng DNA, which is 29,000 or so T cell genomes. This table comes from immunoSEQ multiplex PCR, and its TCRdb copy is limited to in-frame clones, with some not included. The sample contains roughly 1 million clones, about 75% of which appear only once. Trimming stripped 2 bases from V and 1 base from J, with 14 bases between. Germline V lookup: CDR1 WSHSY, CDR2 SAAADI. The CDR3 has 16 amino acids. This chain uses TRBV10-2 with TRBJ1-1; D possibly corresponds to TRBD1 (5 bases). The sample consisted of memory CD4+ T cells sorted from blood. Noted subset: CD45RA-negative fraction. The receptor's source is a man younger than 30 in good health. The DNA of the CDR3 is TGCGCCAGCAGTGAGCGGCAGGGACGGGGGAACACTGAAGCTTTCTTT. Residues: CASSERQGRGNTEAFF.